This T cell receptor beta chain was documented in a study of post-analysis software for immune sequencing data. Study-level results: Controls significantly exceeded multiple sclerosis patients in normalized Chao1 diversity. When patients were compared with controls, a handful of TRBV segments were more frequent, TRBV5-6, TRBV5-1 and TRBV20-1 among them.

The germline CDR1 and CDR2 sequences are MDHEN and SYDVKM. CDR3 length: 14 amino acids. V lost 8 bases and J lost 1, with 14 bases in between. This clonotype was seen only a few times. Its antigen remains unknown. Unique molecular identifiers were carried by the TCR beta cDNA libraries. Each CDR3 protein gets one entry after TCRdb re-called the PCR reads with MiXCR. The sample lists a few hundred thousand distinct CDR3 sequences; about a third were seen once. The sample comprised blood. This clonotype originated in a girl between 10 and 17 years old with multiple sclerosis. The chain combines TRBV28 with TRBJ1-2; D remains unclear. The CDR3 nucleotides read TGTGCCAGCCATTCCAGGAGCCTTAACTATGGCTACACCTTC. Its translation is CASHSRSLNYGYTF.